This entry is about one T cell receptor (beta chain). At one end the junction does not follow the germline gene, possibly because of a read error. The sample belongs to a study of blood T cells in healthy people across ages. The CDR3 totals 14 residues. CDR1 and CDR2 from the germline V gene are SGHTA and FQGNSA. A sample-barcoded 5' primer and a J-beta primer mix were used in a second PCR of about 6 to 11 cycles. Via MiXCR, TCRdb re-called the 5' RACE reads, giving one row per CDR3 protein. Here the sample spans about 400,000 distinct CDR3 sequences, roughly half being singletons. The sample comprised blood. The sequence was collected from a man aged 55 to 69 in good health. The chain is built from TRBV7-2 and TRBJ2-5; D uncertain. CDR3 region: CVSSLGSGRETQYF. In nucleotides, the CDR3 is TGTGTCAGCAGCTTAGGGTCGGGCAGAGAGACCCAGTACTTC.